These T cell receptor beta chains were read from a single sample in a study of T cell responses to AZD1222 COVID-19 vaccine. Clones were read by immunoSEQ multiplex PCR, and TCRdb kept only the in-frame ones, dropping some. The sample holds approximately 150,000 clones, over 85% seen once. The source material was peripheral blood, sampled 28 days after the second AZD1222 dose. These receptors were obtained from an adult who received the AZD1222 COVID-19 vaccine. CDR3s include the opening cysteine and the closing phenylalanine or tryptophan. Each record gives: clone size, D gene, J gene, V gene, CDR3 length, CDR3 protein, CDR3 DNA. A D gene is named only where the DNA matches it firmly. Rows may omit the clone size; those that give it use once, few, many or a size class.

>-|-|TRBJ1-4|TRBV13|14
CASSLEGGREKLFF
TGTGCCAGCAGCTTAGAAGGAGGTCGTGAAAAACTGTTTTTT
>-|TRBD2|TRBJ2-3|TRBV9|16
CASSTATSDLGNTQYF
TGTGCCAGCAGCACCGCCACTAGCGACCTTGGGAATACGCAGTATTTT
>-|-|TRBJ1-2|TRBV28|14
CASSLARLNYGYTF
TGTGCCAGCAGTTTAGCCCGACTGAACTATGGCTACACCTTC
>-|-|TRBJ2-2|TRBV9|13
CASGRSNTGELFF
TGTGCCAGCGGACGATCGAACACCGGGGAGCTGTTTTTT
>-|-|TRBJ1-5|TRBV30|14
CAWSAMGGGQPQHF
TGTGCCTGGAGCGCAATGGGGGGCGGTCAGCCCCAGCATTTT
>few|TRBD1|TRBJ2-7|TRBV6-6|15
CASRERTGGTYEQYF
TGTGCCAGCAGAGAAAGGACAGGAGGAACCTACGAGCAGTACTTC
>-|-|TRBJ1-5|TRBV7-8|13
CASSLSGDQPQHF
TGTGCCAGCAGCTTATCGGGGGATCAGCCCCAGCATTTT
>few|-|TRBJ1-2|TRBV6-5|15
CASSPYRGKGYGYTF
TGTGCCAGCAGTCCCTACCGCGGCAAGGGCTATGGCTACACCTTC
>-|-|TRBJ1-4|TRBV7-6|15
CASRQHGGHGEKLFF
TGTGCCAGCAGACAACACGGAGGACACGGGGAAAAACTGTTTTTT
>-|-|TRBJ2-3|TRBV27|14
CASSPLSSTDTQYF
TGTGCCAGCAGTCCACTTTCTAGCACAGATACGCAGTATTTT
>-|-|TRBJ2-3|TRBV20-1|13
CSASNNGGDTQYF
TGCAGTGCTAGTAATAATGGGGGAGATACGCAGTATTTT
>-|-|TRBJ2-6|TRBV5-6|14
CASSLPSGANVLTF
TGTGCCAGCAGCTTGCCGTCTGGGGCCAACGTCCTGACTTTC
>-|TRBD1|TRBJ1-2|TRBV6-5|16
CASSYVAGGPSEGYTF
TGTGCCAGCAGTTACGTGGCAGGGGGCCCCTCGGAGGGCTACACCTTC
>-|TRBD1|TRBJ1-1|TRBV6-6|12
CASRTGDTEAFF
TGTGCCAGCAGGACAGGGGACACTGAAGCTTTCTTT
>once|TRBD1|TRBJ2-2|TRBV7-9|14
CASSLRGGPGELFF
TGTGCCAGCAGCTTACGAGGGGGCCCCGGGGAGCTGTTTTTT
>once|-|TRBJ1-2|TRBV2|13
CASRPQGPYGYTF
TGTGCCAGCAGGCCCCAGGGACCGTATGGCTACACCTTC
>-|-|TRBJ1-1|TRBV3-1/TRBV3-2|15
CASSQDGRMNTEAFF
TGTGCCAGCAGCCAAGACGGCAGAATGAACACTGAAGCTTTCTTT
>-|-|TRBJ1-5|TRBV30|11
CAWSVQGPQHF
TGTGCCTGGAGTGTGCAGGGGCCCCAGCATTTT
>-|-|TRBJ2-2|TRBV7-8|15
CASSIPGDGAGELFF
TGTGCCAGCAGCATCCCAGGGGATGGTGCCGGGGAGCTGTTTTTT
>-|-|TRBJ2-5|TRBV6-1|16
CASSESPWEGGETQYF
TGTGCCAGCAGTGAAAGCCCCTGGGAGGGGGGAGAGACCCAGTACTTC
>-|-|TRBJ2-7|TRBV30|15
CAWRIAATSSYEQYF
TGTGCCTGGAGGATCGCGGCAACGAGCTCCTACGAGCAGTACTTC
>-|-|TRBJ2-3|TRBV11-1|15
CASSLPTRGTDTQYF
TGTGCCAGCAGCTTACCGACCCGGGGGACAGATACGCAGTATTTT
>-|TRBD1|TRBJ2-2|TRBV6-2/TRBV6-3|14
CASSYGRGTGELFF
TGTGCCAGCAGTTACGGCAGGGGGACCGGGGAGCTGTTTTTT
>-|-|TRBJ2-2|TRBV19|16
CASSLGLGRGAGELFF
TGTGCCAGTAGTCTCGGCCTCGGGAGAGGCGCCGGGGAGCTGTTTTTT
>-|-|TRBJ2-2|TRBV28|14
CASSYREVTGELFF
TGTGCCAGCAGTTACAGGGAGGTTACCGGGGAGCTGTTTTTT
>-|TRBD1|TRBJ1-1|TRBV5-1|14
CASSIDRGNTEAFF
TGCGCCAGCAGCATCGACAGGGGGAACACTGAAGCTTTCTTT
>-|-|TRBJ1-1|TRBV2|14
CASRGNSGNTEAFF
TGTGCCAGCAGGGGCAACAGTGGGAACACTGAAGCTTTCTTT
>-|-|TRBJ2-1|TRBV12-3/TRBV12-4|12
CASRDPNNEQFF
TGTGCCAGCAGGGACCCGAACAATGAGCAGTTCTTC
>-|-|TRBJ1-5|TRBV7-2|14
CASSPSRDGQPQHF
TGTGCCAGCAGCCCGAGCAGGGACGGTCAGCCCCAGCATTTT
>-|-|TRBJ1-2|TRBV5-1|15
CASSLEKLTGAGYTF
TGCGCCAGCAGCTTGGAGAAATTAACGGGGGCTGGCTACACCTTC
>once|TRBD1|TRBJ1-2|TRBV11-2|16
CASSLDHRGRSYGYTF
TGTGCCAGCAGCTTAGACCACAGGGGCCGATCCTATGGCTACACCTTC
>-|TRBD1|TRBJ2-7|TRBV7-2|14
CASSWGQGSYEQYF
TGTGCCAGCAGCTGGGGACAGGGGTCCTACGAGCAGTACTTC
>-|-|TRBJ2-5|TRBV5-4|14
CASSLRQSKETQYF
TGTGCCAGCAGCCTTAGACAGTCCAAAGAGACCCAGTACTTC
>-|TRBD1|TRBJ1-2|TRBV18|15
CASSPDRGQRDGYTF
TGTGCCAGCTCACCCGACAGGGGGCAACGAGATGGCTACACCTTC
>-|-|TRBJ2-2|TRBV19|15
CASSMGAHHTGELFF
TGTGCCAGTAGTATGGGAGCCCACCACACCGGGGAGCTGTTTTTT
>-|TRBD1|TRBJ1-2|TRBV5-1|15
CASSLDGGTAYGYTF
TGCGCCAGCAGCTTGGATGGGGGGACAGCCTATGGCTACACCTTC
>-|-|TRBJ1-3|TRBV2|13
CARRESSGNTIYF
TGTGCCAGGAGGGAAAGCTCTGGAAACACCATATATTTT
>-|-|TRBJ2-1|TRBV7-2|14
CASSSSRNGNEQFF
TGTGCCAGCAGCTCTAGTAGAAACGGCAATGAGCAGTTCTTC
>-|-|TRBJ2-1|TRBV16|15
CASSQSRRNYNEQFF
TGTGCCAGCAGCCAATCGCGCCGGAACTACAATGAGCAGTTCTTC
>-|TRBD1|TRBJ2-5|TRBV10-3|14
CAISTGTGGKTQYF
TGTGCCATCAGCACCGGGACAGGGGGGAAGACCCAGTACTTC
>once|-|TRBJ1-4|TRBV25-1|14
CATSPFTTNEKLFF
TGTGCCACCAGTCCCTTCACAACTAATGAAAAACTGTTTTTT
>-|-|TRBJ1-1|TRBV20-1|13
CSASGETNTEAFF
TGCAGTGCTAGTGGGGAGACGAACACTGAAGCTTTCTTT
>-|TRBD1|TRBJ1-6|TRBV4-1|14
CASSPTGENSPLHF
TGCGCCAGCAGTCCGACAGGGGAAAATTCACCCCTCCACTTT
>-|-|TRBJ2-2|TRBV7-3|14
CASSQDRGRGELFF
TGTGCCAGCAGCCAGGACAGAGGAAGAGGGGAGCTGTTTTTT
>few|-|TRBJ1-1|TRBV7-9|14
CASSLAVGGQEAFF
TGTGCCAGCAGCTTAGCAGTTGGGGGGCAAGAAGCTTTCTTT
>once|-|TRBJ1-5|TRBV6-2/TRBV6-3|14
CASSSLSSNQPQHF
TGTGCCAGCAGTTCTTTGAGTAGCAATCAGCCCCAGCATTTT
>-|TRBD1|TRBJ2-7|TRBV7-4|12
CASSPQGRRQYF
TGTGCCAGCAGTCCACAGGGGCGAAGGCAGTACTTC
>-|-|TRBJ1-4|TRBV6-5|14
CASSYSSSLVPLFF
TGTGCCAGCAGTTACTCGTCGTCGCTGGTTCCACTGTTTTTT
>-|-|TRBJ2-3|TRBV19|13
CASRFAVTDTQYF
TGTGCCAGCAGGTTCGCGGTCACAGATACGCAGTATTTT
>-|-|TRBJ1-2|TRBV5-5|15
CASSPTRWGVYGYTF
TGTGCCAGCAGCCCTACCAGGTGGGGAGTCTATGGCTACACCTTC
>-|-|TRBJ1-1|TRBV18|13
CASSPSSLSEAFF
TGTGCCAGCTCCCCTTCTTCTCTCTCTGAAGCTTTCTTT
>-|-|TRBJ1-6|TRBV20-1|15
CSASQAARGNSPLHF
TGCAGTGCTAGTCAGGCCGCCCGGGGAAATTCACCCCTCCACTTT
>-|TRBD1|TRBJ2-2|TRBV2|16
CASSEVGDRVSGELFF
TGTGCCAGCAGTGAAGTAGGGGACAGGGTGTCCGGGGAGCTGTTTTTT
>-|-|TRBJ2-1|TRBV5-6|12
CASSFSINEQFF
TGTGCCAGCAGCTTCTCCATTAATGAGCAGTTCTTC
>-|TRBD1|TRBJ1-1|TRBV16|14
CASSLPGQGARAFF
TGTGCCAGCAGCCTACCGGGACAGGGGGCTCGAGCTTTCTTT